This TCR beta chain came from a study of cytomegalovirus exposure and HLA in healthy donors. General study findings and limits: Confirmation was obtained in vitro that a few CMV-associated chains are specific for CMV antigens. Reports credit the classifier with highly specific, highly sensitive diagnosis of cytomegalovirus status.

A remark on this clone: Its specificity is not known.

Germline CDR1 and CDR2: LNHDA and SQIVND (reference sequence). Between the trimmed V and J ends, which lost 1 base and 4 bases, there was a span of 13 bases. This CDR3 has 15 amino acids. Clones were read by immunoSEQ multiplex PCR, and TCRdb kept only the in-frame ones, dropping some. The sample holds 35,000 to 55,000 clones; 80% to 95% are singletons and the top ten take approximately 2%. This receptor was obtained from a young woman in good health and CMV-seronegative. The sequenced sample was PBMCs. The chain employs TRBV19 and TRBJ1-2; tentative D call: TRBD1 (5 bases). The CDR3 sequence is CASSIGGSSGYGYTF. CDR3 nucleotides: TGTGCCAGTAGTATAGGGGGCTCTTCGGGCTATGGCTACACCTTC.